The clone carrying this T cell receptor (beta chain) has just a few counts. What it binds is unknown. The sample originates from a study of T cell responses to AZD1222 COVID-19 vaccine. Study results and caveats: Spike-specific TCR breadth and depth were elevated following two AZD1222 doses. Seropositivity was recorded at baseline in only a handful of AZD1222 recipients. Clonal diversity may have been underestimated in mostly white British donors.

Only in-frame clones appear in the TCRdb table, and some are missing; sequencing was by immunoSEQ multiplex PCR. The sample shows around 160,000 clones, about 91% of them seen only once. The input for sequencing was peripheral blood, taken on day 0 of AZD1222 vaccination. The TCR sequence derives from an adult in good health.

The CDR3 loop is CASSLGSGGRSSPLHF. CDR3 sequence (DNA): TGCGCCAGCAGCTTGGGGTCAGGGGGAAGGAGTTCACCCCTCCACTTT. The V gene is TRBV5-1, the J gene TRBJ1-6; 7 bases are shared with TRBD1. The V and J ends lost 0 bases and 9 bases, in that order; junction bases with no gene match: 9. This CDR3 is 16 amino acids long. CDR1 is SGHRS, CDR2 YFSETQ, per germline. Filled out from reference TRBV5-1 and TRBJ1-6, the complete variable domain reads KAGVTQTPRYLIKTRGQQVTLSCSPISGHRSVSWYQQTPGQGLQFLFEYFSETQRNKGNFPGRFSGRQFSNSRSEMNVSTLELGDSALYLCASSLGSGGRSSPLHFGNGTRLTVT.